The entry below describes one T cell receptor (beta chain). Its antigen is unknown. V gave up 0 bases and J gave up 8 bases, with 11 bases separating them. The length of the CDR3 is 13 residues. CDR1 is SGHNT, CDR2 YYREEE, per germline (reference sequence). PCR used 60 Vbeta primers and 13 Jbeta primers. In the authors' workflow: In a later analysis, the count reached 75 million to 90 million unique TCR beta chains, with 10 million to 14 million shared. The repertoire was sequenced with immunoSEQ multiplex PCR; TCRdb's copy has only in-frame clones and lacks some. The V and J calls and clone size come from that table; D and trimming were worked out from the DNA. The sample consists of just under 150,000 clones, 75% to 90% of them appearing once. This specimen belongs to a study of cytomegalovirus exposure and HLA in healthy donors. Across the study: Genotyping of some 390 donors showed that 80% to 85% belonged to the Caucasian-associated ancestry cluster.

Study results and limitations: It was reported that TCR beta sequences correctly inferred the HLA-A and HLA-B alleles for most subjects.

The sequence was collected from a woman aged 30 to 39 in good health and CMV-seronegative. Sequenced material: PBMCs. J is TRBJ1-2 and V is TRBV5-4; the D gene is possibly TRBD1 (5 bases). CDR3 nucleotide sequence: TGTGCCAGCAGCTTGGTAGGGGCAGGAGGCTACACCTTC. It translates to CASSLVGAGGYTF.